The present T cell receptor beta chain was sequenced within a study of cytomegalovirus exposure and HLA in healthy donors. In its sample, this clone was seen a few times. The V segment lost 0 bases and the J segment 7 bases; nucleotides outside the gene matches: 6. The germline V gene has CDR1 LGHNA and CDR2 YNFKEQ. The CDR3 loop spans 16 amino acids. The PCR contained 60 Vbeta and 13 Jbeta primers. Assay: immunoSEQ multiplex PCR; the TCRdb copy retains only in-frame clones and omits some. The profile covers about 130,000 clones, with about 71% appearing a single time and 3% to 4% taken by the ten largest.

Source material: PBMCs. This sequence was found in a woman in her 50s in good health and CMV-seronegative. The chain has TRBV4-2 and TRBJ1-6; 7 nucleotides match TRBD1. CDR3 sequence (DNA): TGTGCCAGCAGCCAAGACCCCGGGACAGAGAATTCACCCCTCCACTTT. It codes for CASSQDPGTENSPLHF.